Presented here are 2 T cell receptor beta chains from one specimen sequenced in a study of control samples from healthy donors and cancer patients (dated by TCRdb to between 2020 and 2021). The library was generated by the immunoSEQ multiplex PCR assay. The immuneACCESS repertoire file appears here via TCRdb, limited to in-frame rearrangements. These files lack a portion of the clones; in checked studies, under half of the deficit traces to unresolved V genes, and the cause of the others is not known. This sample lists some 120,000 clones; more than 75% were detected once. Jointly, the top ten make up about 2.7% of the sample. Sequenced input: blood. Source of these receptors: a man between 60 and 70 years old in good health.

The chain is built from TRBV7-9 and TRBJ2-3, with D uncertain. This CDR3 region has 17 residues. The germline gives CDR1 SEHNR, CDR2 FQNEAQ (reference sequence). The germline V and J ends were trimmed by 5 bases and 3 bases, with 21 bases remaining between them. This CDR3 is CASSPLPSGPKTDTQYF. The CDR3 DNA sequence: TGTGCCAGCAGCCCTCTCCCCTCCGGGCCAAAGACAGATACGCAGTATTTT.

The rearrangement links TRBV10-2 to TRBJ1-5; maybe TRBD1 (5 bases). Trimming cost V 2 bases and J 2 bases, with 10 bases left between them. Germline V gives CDR1 WSHSY, CDR2 SAAADI. The CDR3 consists of 15 residues. The CDR3 spells CASSEPAGRNQPQHF. The CDR3 DNA follows: TGCGCCAGCAGTGAGCCGGCGGGGCGCAATCAGCCCCAGCATTTT.